These 18 T cell receptor beta chains share one sample of origin, sequenced in a study of regulatory T cells in long-lasting Graves disease. Researchers made TCR beta libraries by using iRepertoire HTBI primers and running Arm-PCR on CDR3 regions. Via MiXCR, TCRdb re-called the multiplex PCR reads, giving one row per CDR3 protein. This repertoire shows about 320,000 distinct CDR3 sequences, about 20% found once; its top ten account for roughly 35%. Sample time point: newly diagnosed GD, antithyroid drugs for less than 3 months. RNA isolated from PBMCs was used to make the TCR library. This specimen consisted of peripheral blood mononuclear cells (PBMCs), obtained at new diagnosis, from a patient treated with antithyroid drugs. Receptors were obtained from a female donor with Graves disease.

There are many counts of this clonotype. The rearrangement links TRBV2 to TRBJ2-7, with D possibly being TRBD1 or TRBD2 (6 bases each). The V end was cut by 2 bases, the J end by 4 bases, with 18 bases between. Germline CDR1 reads SNHLY; CDR2 reads FYNNEI. The CDR3 spans 16 residues. The CDR3 sequence: CASSELSLQGRYEQYF. The CDR3 DNA follows: TGTGCCAGCAGTGAATTGTCCCTGCAGGGGAGGTACGAGCAGTACTTC.

On this clonotype: Given a far larger clone just one base away, this is likely a sequencing read error. This chain links TRBV2 with TRBJ2-1, with 12 bases lining up with TRBD2. Matching the DNA end better, TRBJ2-7 makes the J call doubtful. The CDR3 totals 16 residues. Per germline, CDR1 SNHLY and CDR2 FYNNEI. DNA of the CDR3: TGTGCCAGCAGTTTAGCTGGACTAGCGGGAATAGATGAGCAGTACTTC. Translation gives CASSLAGLAGIDEQYF.

The rearrangement uses TRBV9 and TRBJ2-2; 13 bases match TRBD2. There are 19 residues in the CDR3. The V and J ends lost 4 bases and 6 bases, in that order; junction bases with no gene match: 15. The germline CDR1 and CDR2 sequences are SGDLS and YYNGEE. The CDR3 nucleotides are TGTGCCAGCAGCACCGGACTAGCGGGAGCCCGGGGTGGTCCCGGGGAGCTGTTTTTT. The encoded protein is CASSTGLAGARGGPGELFF.

This clonotype was detected many times. V gene TRBV3-1 combines with J gene TRBJ2-5; 7 bases fit TRBD1. The CDR3 runs to 16 residues. Germline CDR1 reads LGHDT; CDR2 reads YNNKEL (reference sequence). V shed 2 bases, J shed 5 bases, and the junction held 11 bases outside the gene matches. CDR3 nucleotide sequence: TGTGCCAGCAGCCAACAACCTAACAGGGGCTGGGAGACCCAGTACTTC. This gives the protein CASSQQPNRGWETQYF.

This clonotype was counted a few times. The chain combines TRBV9 with TRBJ1-6; tentative D call: TRBD1 (6 bases). CDR3 size: 14 residues. The V end lost 0 bases, the J end lost 9 bases, and 10 bases lay between the germline ends. The germline CDR1 and CDR2 sequences are SGDLS and YYNGEE. The CDR3 protein is CASSVDRVGSPLHF. CDR3 DNA sequence: TGTGCCAGCAGCGTAGACAGGGTGGGTTCACCCCTCCACTTT.

This clonotype was counted a single time. The gene calls are TRBV5-1 and TRBJ2-2; no reliable D call. The CDR3 consists of 14 residues. The V end lost 7 bases, the J end lost 6 bases, and 16 bases lay between the germline ends. Germline V gives CDR1 SGHRS, CDR2 YFSETQ. DNA of the CDR3: TGCGCCAGCCGCCCCAACACTTCTCCCGGGGAGCTGTTTTTT. It codes for CASRPNTSPGELFF.

This clonotype showed up many times. The chain couples TRBV7-6 to TRBJ2-5; no clear D. CDR3 length: 13 residues. V lost 1 base to trimming and J lost 5 bases, with 8 bases between them. Germline CDR1 and CDR2: SGHVS and FNYEAQ. The CDR3 DNA reads as TGTGCCAGCAGCTTAGGAGCCGGGGAGACCCAGTACTTC. Amino acid sequence: CASSLGAGETQYF.

This clonotype was seen repeatedly, ten times or more. V and J are TRBV24-1 and TRBJ2-3; a weak D match, TRBD2 (6 bases). Per the germline V gene, CDR1 is KGHDR and CDR2 is SFDVKD. The CDR3 length is 16 residues. Trimming took 3 bases from V and 3 from J, leaving 15 bases between them. The CDR3: CATSDILASSTDTQYF. CDR3 coding DNA: TGTGCCACCAGTGATATACTAGCTTCAAGTACAGATACGCAGTATTTT.

This clonotype was observed at least ten times. The chain combines TRBV28 with TRBJ2-1; 8 bases agree with TRBD1. This CDR3 region has 15 residues. Germline trimming cut 6 bases from V and 4 bases from J; bases unmatched to any gene: 8. In germline, CDR1 is MDHEN, CDR2 SYDVKM. The CDR3 sequence: CASRGAGGLYNEQFF. CDR3 DNA: TGTGCCAGCAGGGGGGCAGGGGGCTTGTACAATGAGCAGTTCTTC.

At least ten counts were recorded for this clonotype. This chain's CDR3 is CASSWDTGQGSYEQYF. CDR3 nucleotide sequence: TGTGCCAGCAGTTGGGATACGGGACAGGGATCCTACGAGCAGTACTTC. The rearrangement uses TRBV2 and TRBJ2-7; 9 positions match TRBD1. Looked up from germline, CDR1 is SNHLY and CDR2 is FYNNEI. The J segment lost 1 base and the V segment lost 5 bases, leaving 9 bases of the junction unmatched. The length of the CDR3 is 16 residues. The full variable domain, completed using reference TRBV2 and TRBJ2-7, is EPEVTQTPSHQVTQMGQEVILRCVPISNHLYFYWYRQILGQKVEFLVSFYNNEISEKSEIFDDQFSVERPDGSNFTLKIRSTKLEDSAMYFCASSWDTGQGSYEQYFGPGTRLTVT.

This clonotype was counted ten times or more. The chain employs TRBV2 and TRBJ2-1, with 11 bases matching TRBD2. J gave up 5 bases and V 5 bases, and 11 bases lay outside the gene matches. Germline CDR1 and CDR2: SNHLY and FYNNEI. This CDR3 has 17 residues. CDR3 residues: CASSRRLAGYDHNEQFF. The CDR3 DNA reads TGTGCCAGCAGTCGAAGACTAGCGGGGTACGATCACAATGAGCAGTTCTTC.

This clonotype was observed many times. This sequence joins TRBV19 and TRBJ1-1; D is uncertain. The CDR3 extends over 13 amino acids. Trimming removed 5 bases at V and 1 base at J, with 8 bases between. The germline CDR1 and CDR2 sequences are LNHDA and SQIVND (reference sequence). The CDR3 loop is CASSEVPNTEAFF. The CDR3 nucleotides are TGTGCCAGTAGTGAAGTCCCGAACACTGAAGCTTTCTTT. The entire variable domain, with the rest obtained from reference TRBV19 and TRBJ1-1, is as follows: DGGITQSPKYLFRKEGQNVTLSCEQNLNHDAMYWYRQDPGQGLRLIYYSQIVNDFQKGDIAEGYSVSREKKESFPLTVTSAQKNPTAFYLCASSEVPNTEAFFGQGTRLTVV.

As concerns this clonotype: This clone may be a read error of a much larger clone one base away. The rearrangement uses TRBV28 and TRBJ1-1; D is ambiguous. CDR3 length equals 14 residues. Germline assignment: CDR1 MDHEN and CDR2 SYDVKM. The CDR3 region has the DNA TGTGTCAGCAGTTTAATCAGAGAGAACACTGAAGCTTTCTTT. This translates into CVSSLIRENTEAFF. The variable domain in full, completed from reference TRBV28 and TRBJ1-1, reads DVKVTQSSRYLVKRTGEKVFLECVQDMDHENMFWYRQDPGLGLRLIYFSYDVKMKEKGDIPEGYSVSREKKERFSLILESASTNQTSMYLCVSSLIRENTEAFFGQGTRLTVV.

Ten or more counts support this clonotype. This chain links TRBV12-3 or TRBV12-4 with TRBJ1-4; D unresolved. The CDR3 has 15 residues. V was clipped by 5 bases and J by 6 bases, with 16 bases between them. The chain's CDR3 is CASSPYSMRDEKLFF. The CDR3 DNA reads TGTGCCAGCAGTCCATACTCAATGAGGGATGAAAAACTGTTTTTT.

With respect to this clonotype: A clone one base away is much larger, so this may be a read error. No conserved phenylalanine or tryptophan ends this CDR3, so it is likely a read error. V gene TRBV7-9 combines with J gene TRBJ2-1; no clear D gene. The CDR3 extends over 12 amino acids. The V gene lost 3 bases and the J gene lost 5 bases, with 5 bases spanning the gap. Germline V gene data show CDR1 as SEHNR and CDR2 as FQNEAQ (reference sequence). The CDR3 is CASSLLDNEQFL. In DNA form, the CDR3 reads TGTGCCAGCAGCTTGCTGGACAATGAGCAGTTCCTC.

A few counts support this clonotype. The chain combines TRBV29-1 with TRBJ1-5; D call uncertain. CDR1 SQVTM and CDR2 ANQGSEA come from the germline V gene. Trimming pared 6 bases from V and 3 bases from J, leaving 9 bases between. This CDR3 has 12 amino acids. The CDR3 here is CSVGDYNQPQHF. CDR3 bases: TGCAGCGTAGGCGATTACAATCAGCCCCAGCATTTT.

In its sample, this clonotype was seen many times. This chain uses TRBV10-3 with TRBJ1-1; D unresolved. Trimming removed 10 bases from V and 1 base from J, with 13 bases in between. The CDR3 consists of 13 residues. The germline V gene encodes CDR1 ENHRY and CDR2 SYGVKD. Written as DNA, the CDR3 is TGTGCCAACACTGCCGGATGGAACACTGAAGCTTTCTTT. It is translated as CANTAGWNTEAFF.

This clonotype was seen only a few times. The CDR3 DNA sequence: TGTGCCAGCAGTTTTAACCTAGCGGGAAGGTACAATGAGCAGTTCTTC. Translation gives CASSFNLAGRYNEQFF. This chain joins TRBV12-3 or TRBV12-4 and TRBJ2-1, with TRBD2 identical over 9 bases. The V and J ends lost 3 bases and 4 bases, in that order; junction bases with no gene match: 7. CDR3 length equals 16 residues.